Detailed here is one T cell receptor beta chain. This sample is drawn from a study of blood T cell repertoires in COVID-19. As for the study in general: PBMCs, B-cell-depleted T cells, or T cells were the source of the cDNA or gDNA that made up the material.

The CDR3 is 13 residues long. Germline values: CDR1 GTSNPN, CDR2 SVGIG (reference sequence). With V trimmed by 5 bases and J by 1 base, 4 bases remained unmatched. Study processing details: Using reference gene primer amplification, nucleated cell counts were estimated. The data were produced by immunoSEQ multiplex PCR, yet TCRdb's version contains in-frame clones alone and is incomplete. That table furnishes V, J and clone size, whereas the DNA furnished D and trimming. Altogether roughly 180,000 clones are present, more than 80% being singletons, with the ten largest covering less than 9%. Sequenced: peripheral blood. The TCR originated in a woman aged 55-69 years with acute or convalescent COVID-19. The V call is TRBV30, the J call TRBJ1-1, with 7 bases that match TRBD1. As DNA, the CDR3 is TGTGCCTGGGCGGACAGGTGGAACACTGAAGCTTTCTTT. Protein product: CAWADRWNTEAFF.